The TCR beta chain described here comes from a study of cytomegalovirus exposure and HLA in healthy donors (dated by TCRdb to about 2017). As for the study more broadly: A later analysis indicated that the 95 to 150 validation repertoires were generated on the platform also employed for the approximately 670 repertoires of the first cohort. The study aimed to test whether signatures of past pathogen exposure could be identified by cataloging public T cell receptors. In addition to the first cohort of hundreds of subjects, a separate validation cohort of approximately 110 different subjects was used. High-throughput TCR immunosequencing, statistical association of individual TCRs with disease status, and machine learning were combined to predict cytomegalovirus infection status.

The donors belonged to the validation cohort of around 130 subjects, which was separate from the roughly 670-subject first cohort. For this clone: Its cognate antigen has yet to be identified. No per-base quality is available; no much larger clone lies one base away.

Counted from cysteine to phenylalanine, this CDR3 has 18 amino acids. The read is trimmed to its CDR3 DNA, 54 bases read in frame from base 1. According to the germline V gene, CDR1 reads SGHTA and CDR2 reads FQGNSA. The V end gives up 1 base and the J end 5 bases, leaving 11 bases in the junction not matched to a gene. The method was the immunoSEQ multiplex PCR assay. The study's processing was this. To diagnose cytomegalovirus status from the catalog of TCR beta chain sequences, a statistical classification framework was built. TCRdb took over this immuneACCESS table, retaining in-frame rearrangements with V and J assigned. Such tables are incomplete; in checked studies, under half of the missing clones stem from an unresolved V gene, and the remainder is unexplained. V, J and clone size are taken as reported in that table, and D and trimming were inferred from the DNA itself. Recorded for this sample are under 110,000 clones; approximately 90% of them occurred a single time. Less than 2% of the sample comes from the top ten.

Results the study describes overall, beyond this receptor: Most TCR sequences were seen in very few donors, while some public TCRs were found in many individuals. The classifier was reported to diagnose cytomegalovirus status with high specificity and sensitivity in both the original cohort and the validation cohort. The validation cohort had no HLA typing available for a later analysis, so co-occurrence within that cohort was assessed over all 130 or so repertoires. The authors suggested that the approach could potentially be extended to other disease states and immunological phenotypes. In the study, about 150 TCR beta chains were listed as associated with cytomegalovirus. In a later analysis, TCRs clustered in the first cohort were found to also tend to co-occur in the roughly 130 validation repertoires, with roughly 93% of cluster scores above 0. A few of the identified cytomegalovirus-associated TCR beta chains were confirmed in vitro to be specific for cytomegalovirus antigens.

This receptor was obtained from a woman in her late teens or twenties in good health and CMV-seropositive. This sequence uses TRBV7-2 and TRBJ2-5, and TRBD1 aligns with 12 junction nucleotides. Material for sequencing was PBMCs. The DNA is TGTGCCAGCAGCTTAGGGGTAACGGGACAGGGGGCCGTGGAGACCCAGTACTTC. It codes for CASSLGVTGQGAVETQYF.